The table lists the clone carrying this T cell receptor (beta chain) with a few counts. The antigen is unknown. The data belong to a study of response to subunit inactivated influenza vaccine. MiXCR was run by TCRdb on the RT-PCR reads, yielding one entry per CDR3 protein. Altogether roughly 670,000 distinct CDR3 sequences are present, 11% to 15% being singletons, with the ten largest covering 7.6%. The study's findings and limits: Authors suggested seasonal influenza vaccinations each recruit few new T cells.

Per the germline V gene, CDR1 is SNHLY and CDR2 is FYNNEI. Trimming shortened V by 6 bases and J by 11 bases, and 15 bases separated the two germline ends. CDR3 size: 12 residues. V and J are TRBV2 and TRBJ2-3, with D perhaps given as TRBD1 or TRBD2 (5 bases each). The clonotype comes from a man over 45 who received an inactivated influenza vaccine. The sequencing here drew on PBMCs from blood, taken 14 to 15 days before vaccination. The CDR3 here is CASSGARLKQYF. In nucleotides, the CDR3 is TGTGCCAGCAGCGGGGCCAGGTTGAAGCAGTATTTT.